These T cell receptor beta chains were read from a single sample in a study of T cell repertoires in cytomegalovirus infection. Antigens of these TCRs are unknown. TCRdb recomputed calls from the reads with MiXCR, one row per CDR3 protein. The sample contains fewer than 350,000 distinct CDR3 sequences, 25% to 30% of which appear only once. The starting material was cultured PBMCs, obtained from culture after CMV antigen stimulation. The receptors were gathered from a human donor in good health (CMV status not recorded). Some clones in this sample may be carry-over from other donors' samples. CDR3s include the opening cysteine and the closing phenylalanine or tryptophan. A D gene is named only where the DNA matches it firmly. The listing skips clone size in some rows; elsewhere it reads once, few, many or a size class.

TRBD2,.,TRBJ2-1,TRBV2,CASRGLAGAKPAYNEQFF,TGTGCCAGCAGGGGACTAGCGGGAGCTAAACCCGCCTACAATGAGCAGTTCTTC
TRBD2,.,TRBJ2-5,TRBV5-4,CASRAGTSGNTETQYF,TGTGCCAGCAGGGCCGGGACTAGCGGGAACACAGAGACCCAGTACTTC
.,few,TRBJ2-1,TRBV12-3/TRBV12-4,CASSFKGSVHEQFF,TGTGCCAGCAGTTTTAAGGGAAGCGTCCATGAGCAGTTCTTC
TRBD1,few,TRBJ1-2,TRBV28,CASSLRTGHASGYTF,TGTGCCAGCAGCCTCCGGACAGGGCACGCGAGTGGCTACACCTTC
.,.,TRBJ2-1,TRBV19,CASSLSGPLNEQFF,TGTGCCAGTAGTCTTAGCGGCCCATTGAATGAGCAGTTCTTC
TRBD2,.,TRBJ2-7,TRBV7-2,CASSPGLRAFGTSGSTYEQYF,TGTGCCAGCAGCCCCGGACTCCGGGCATTTGGGACTAGCGGGTCCACCTACGAGCAGTACTTC
TRBD1,many,TRBJ1-5,TRBV7-9,CASSPGQVNQPQHF,TGTGCCAGCAGCCCGGGACAGGTCAATCAGCCCCAGCATTTT
.,few,TRBJ1-5,TRBV20-1,CSARTAGDQPQHF,TGCAGTGCCAGGACAGCCGGGGATCAGCCCCAGCATTTT
.,few,TRBJ2-3,TRBV5-1,CASSPPGGTDTQYF,TGTGCCAGCTCTCCACCGGGAGGCACAGATACGCAGTATTTT
.,.,TRBJ2-1,TRBV7-6,CASSLEGRISYNEQFF,TGTGCCAGCAGCTTAGAGGGACGGATCTCCTACAATGAGCAGTTCTTC
.,few,TRBJ2-3,TRBV7-9,CASSEGSSTDTQYF,TGTGCCAGCTCGGAAGGGTCTAGCACAGATACGCAGTATTTT
.,.,TRBJ1-1,TRBV19,CASSMGYAEAFF,TGTGCCAGTAGTATGGGGTACGCTGAAGCTTTCTTT
TRBD1,few,TRBJ2-1,TRBV7-9,CASSLDQGAYNEQFF,TGTGCCAGCAGCTTAGATCAGGGGGCTTACAATGAGCAGTTCTTC
TRBD2,few,TRBJ2-7,TRBV6-2/TRBV6-3,CASSPSGLASYEQYF,TGTGCCAGCAGTCCCTCGGGACTAGCGAGTTACGAGCAGTACTTC
.,.,TRBJ1-3,TRBV12-3/TRBV12-4,CASSPSGNTIYF,TGTGCCAGCAGTCCTTCTGGAAACACCATATATTTT
TRBD2,.,TRBJ2-1,TRBV7-2,CASSSGLAGSEQFF,TGTGCCAGCAGCTCGGGACTAGCTGGGAGTGAGCAGTTCTTC
.,few,TRBJ1-3,TRBV19,CATTPGPYYTIYF,TGTGCCACGACACCGGGACCGTATTACACCATATATTTT
.,few,TRBJ1-1,TRBV10-3,CAIRRGTEAFF,TGTGCCATAAGAAGGGGGACTGAAGCTTTCTTT
TRBD1,.,TRBJ1-4,TRBV12-3/TRBV12-4,CASSLGQATNEKLFF,TGTGCCAGCAGTCTCGGACAGGCAACTAATGAAAAACTGTTTTTT
.,.,TRBJ2-3,TRBV7-2,CASSLVRGPLDTQYF,TGTGCCAGCAGCTTGGTTAGGGGCCCCCTGGATACGCAGTATTTT
.,.,TRBJ2-6,TRBV3-1,CASSQDGTYAGANVLTF,TGTGCCAGCAGCCAAGATGGGACCTATGCTGGGGCCAACGTCCTGACTTTC
TRBD1,.,TRBJ1-2,TRBV9,CASSPNGQGGYGYTF,TGTGCCAGCAGCCCTAACGGACAGGGCGGCTATGGCTACACCTTC
.,many,TRBJ1-3,TRBV7-9,CASSTWTFSGNTIYF,TGTGCCAGCAGTACGTGGACCTTCTCTGGAAACACCATATATTTT
TRBD2,few,TRBJ2-1,TRBV7-8,CASRTSGYNEQFF,TGTGCCAGTAGGACTAGCGGGTACAATGAGCAGTTCTTC
TRBD1,few,TRBJ1-2,TRBV7-9,CASSPAPDRGPYGYTF,TGTGCCAGCAGCCCCGCACCGGACAGGGGGCCCTATGGCTACACCTTC
.,few,TRBJ2-1,TRBV24-1,CATSAGGHDNEQFF,TGTGCCACCAGTGCGGGGGGCCACGACAATGAGCAGTTCTTC